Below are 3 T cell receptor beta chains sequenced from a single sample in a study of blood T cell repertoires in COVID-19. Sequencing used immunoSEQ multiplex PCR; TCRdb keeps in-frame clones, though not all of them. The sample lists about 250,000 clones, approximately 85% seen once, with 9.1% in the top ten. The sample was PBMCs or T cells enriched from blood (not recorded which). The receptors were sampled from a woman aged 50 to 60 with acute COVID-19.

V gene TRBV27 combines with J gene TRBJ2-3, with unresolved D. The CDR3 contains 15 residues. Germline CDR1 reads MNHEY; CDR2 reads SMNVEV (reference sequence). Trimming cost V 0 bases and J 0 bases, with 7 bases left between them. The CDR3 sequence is CASSLSARSTDTQYF. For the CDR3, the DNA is TGTGCCAGCAGTTTATCAGCACGCAGCACAGATACGCAGTATTTT.

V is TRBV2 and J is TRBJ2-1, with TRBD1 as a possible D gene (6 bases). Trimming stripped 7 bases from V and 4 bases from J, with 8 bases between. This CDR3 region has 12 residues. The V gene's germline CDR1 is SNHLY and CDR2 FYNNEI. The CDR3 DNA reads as TGTGCCAGCACCGGACAGTACAATGAGCAGTTCTTC. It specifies CASTGQYNEQFF.

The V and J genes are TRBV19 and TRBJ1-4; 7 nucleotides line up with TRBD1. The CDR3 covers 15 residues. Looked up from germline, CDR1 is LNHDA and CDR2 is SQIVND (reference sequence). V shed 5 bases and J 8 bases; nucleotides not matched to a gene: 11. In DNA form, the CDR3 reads TGTGCCAGTAGTGGAACAGGGGATCTGAGCGAAAAACTGTTTTTT. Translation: CASSGTGDLSEKLFF.